Listed below are T cell receptor beta chains from one sample, sequenced in a study of shared clonotypes between healthy human individuals. The table came from immunoSEQ multiplex PCR; TCRdb's copy has only in-frame clones and leaves some out. This table has hundreds of thousands of clones, roughly 84% appearing once. The sequencing input was memory CD8+ T cells sorted from blood. The receptors stem from a man between 18 and 29 years old in good health. Both conserved end residues are trimmed from each CDR3. Clone size is given for some rows only: seen once, a few or many times, or a class if the clone is expanded.

v_call clone_size cdr3_aa
TRBV4-1 . ASSIQLAGIAKNIQY
TRBV11-2 . ASSLDGGPGSPLH
TRBV6-1 . ASRKGSSGRYEQF
TRBV30 few AWSDLQGSSGNTIY
TRBV2 . ASMGLTDYEQY
TRBV6-1 . ASRAGVLAF
TRBV27 . ASRILQGARGYT
TRBV7-9 . ASSLGGQYYGYT
TRBV5-4 . ASSAETDQETQY
TRBV27 . ASRLLGVDAEAF
TRBV5-6 many ASSGSGTGGNTIY
TRBV7-2 . ASRLDRVRAGELF
TRBV29-1 . SVVRAGDGYNEQF
TRBV11-2 once ASSPDRLYKDYGYT
TRBV9 . ASSRRSTNEKLF
TRBV12-5 . ASGLVLRGSGGYT
TRBV6-1 . ASSDNGYNEQF
TRBV7-9 once ASSSGTPSHEQY
TRBV9 . ASSVPPGGRDTGELF
TRBV4-3 . ASSQEIGTRQNPGSTDTQY
TRBV10-2 . ASSAASGRYEQY
TRBV28 . ASGTDSSYEQY
TRBV7-9 . ASNQRGAGLAGEETQY
TRBV7-8 . ASSLARATYNSPLH
TRBV18 . ASSPGGQPQH
TRBV6-5 few ASSYEIDYGYT
TRBV9 . ASSVAGGDTQY
TRBV29-1 . SVDQSLEQF
TRBV25-1 . ASSEPGISAGYT
TRBV5-8 once ASSIRLGSGRNEQY
TRBV27 . ASSPGTGGAYEQY
TRBV7-9 . ASSLKTGELF
TRBV2 . ASSDATGLGYGYT
TRBV4-1 . ASRTRTVNTEAF
TRBV28 once ASSLRTGYQETQY
TRBV27 once ASGPQQGPLRYGYT
TRBV13 once ASSFGQFNEKLF
TRBV10-3 . AAGAGWGYEKLF
TRBV15 . ATSTPASGTEAF
TRBV12-5 . ASSNPPNTGELF
TRBV27 once ASSGDRGTHEQY
TRBV4-1 . ASSQWDRQEKLF
TRBV29-1 . SVDGSRDEQF
TRBV7-9 . ASSQDISAYEQY
TRBV14 . ASSQEIAGNTGELF